This T cell receptor (beta chain) emerged from a study of beta chain features in type 1 diabetes. Trimming cost V 3 bases and J 5 bases, with 10 bases left between them. The CDR3 runs to 13 residues. Germline values: CDR1 SGHTA, CDR2 FQGNSA. With respect to this clone: Its cognate antigen is unknown.

The isolated RNA, all of it, was reverse transcribed, so expressed TCRB transcripts were what got sequenced. Approximately 3.6 million reads was the average for naive, central memory and regulatory T cell samples. The method was immunoSEQ multiplex PCR; TCRdb's version includes in-frame clones alone and lacks a portion of them. The data contain roughly 150,000 clones, 63% of them singletons. Study outcomes and limitations: Since sequencing was performed on cDNA, cells with high TCR expression could be over-represented. Whether HLA type affects TCRB rearrangement stayed undetermined in the present work. Shortening of TCRB CDR3s, moderate but significant, appeared in all four CD4+ subsets of Type 1 diabetes patients.

The J gene is TRBJ2-5, the V gene TRBV7-2, with D possibly being TRBD1 or TRBD2 (5 bases each). The TCR comes from a man under 40 with type 1 diabetes. The specimen sequenced was naive CD4+ T cells from blood. CDR3 DNA sequence: TGTGCCAGCAGCTTTGGGACGTCGGAGACCCAGTACTTC. Its protein is CASSFGTSETQYF.